This T cell receptor (beta chain) was recorded in a study of T cells in Graves' hyperthyroidism and ophthalmopathy. Study-level points and caveats: Model-based prediction identified ophthalmopathy a median about 6 months prior to its onset.

This CDR3 is built from 15 residues. Germline values: CDR1 SGHTA, CDR2 FQGNSA. The V segment lost 5 bases and the J segment 0 bases; nucleotides outside the gene matches: 6. This clonotype was seen a handful of times. Antigen unknown. Patients with ophthalmopathy all had a Clinical Activity Score of at least 3, a NOSPECS grade of at least 4 and duration under 3 months. Lactation, pregnancy, other autoimmune disease or uncontrolled infection excluded patients. PBMCs stemmed from 10 ml fresh peripheral blood. Researchers amplified the TCR beta CDR3 regions from RNA transcripts. The HTBI primer set served for first-round RT-PCR of the TCR CDR3. TCRdb fed the multiplex PCR reads into MiXCR, producing one record per CDR3 protein. In the table there are about 640,000 distinct CDR3 sequences, 13% to 15% of which are singletons.

This sequence was found in a woman aged 50 to 65 with Graves' ophthalmopathy. The chain carries TRBV7-2 and TRBJ2-5; TRBD1 agrees at 7 bases. Sequenced material: blood. Here the CDR3 DNA reads TGTGCCAGCAGCCCTGGACAGGATTACCAAGAGACCCAGTACTTC. It translates to CASSPGQDYQETQYF.